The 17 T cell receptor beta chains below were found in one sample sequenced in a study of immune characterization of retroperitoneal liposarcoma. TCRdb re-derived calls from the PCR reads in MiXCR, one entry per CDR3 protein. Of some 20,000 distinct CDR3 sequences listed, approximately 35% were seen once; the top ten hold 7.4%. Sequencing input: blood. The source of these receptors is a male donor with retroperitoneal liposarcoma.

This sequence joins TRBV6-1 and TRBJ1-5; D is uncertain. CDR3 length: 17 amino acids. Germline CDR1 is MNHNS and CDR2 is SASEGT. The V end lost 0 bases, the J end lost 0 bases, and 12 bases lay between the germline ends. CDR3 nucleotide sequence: TGTGCCAGCAGTGAAGCCGTGGTACTTTATAGCAATCAGCCCCAGCATTTT. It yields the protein CASSEAVVLYSNQPQHF.

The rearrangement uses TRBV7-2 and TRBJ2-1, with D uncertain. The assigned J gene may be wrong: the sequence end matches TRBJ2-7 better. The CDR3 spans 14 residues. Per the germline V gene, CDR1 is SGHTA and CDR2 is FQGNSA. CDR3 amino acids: CASSRQEGSYEQYF. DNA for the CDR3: TGTGCCAGCAGCCGCCAAGAAGGGTCCTACGAGCAGTACTTC.

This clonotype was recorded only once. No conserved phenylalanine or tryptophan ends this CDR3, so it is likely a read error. The CDR3 region is CASSDGGRYEQYC. DNA of the CDR3: TGTGCCAGCAGTGACGGTGGCAGGTACGAGCAGTACTGC. This sequence joins TRBV6-9 and TRBJ2-7; D is unresolved. V was clipped by 5 bases and J by 4 bases, with 12 bases between them. Looked up from germline, CDR1 is MNHGY and CDR2 is SVAAGI. The CDR3 spans 13 residues.

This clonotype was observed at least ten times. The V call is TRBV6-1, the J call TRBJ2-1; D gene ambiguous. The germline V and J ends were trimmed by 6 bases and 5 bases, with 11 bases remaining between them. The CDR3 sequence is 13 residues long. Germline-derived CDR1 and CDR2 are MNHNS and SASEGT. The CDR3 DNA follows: TGTGCCAGCAGACCGGTCAGGAACAATGAGCAGTTCTTC. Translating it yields CASRPVRNNEQFF.

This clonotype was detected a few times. The CDR3 reads CASSESMGQGSPLHF. CDR3 DNA: TGTGCCAGCAGTGAATCGATGGGGCAAGGTTCACCCCTCCACTTT. The genes are TRBV25-1 and TRBJ1-6; D might be TRBD1 (5 bases). Trimming stripped 1 base from V and 9 bases from J, with 13 bases between. Per germline, CDR1 MGHDK and CDR2 SYGVNS. The CDR3 consists of 15 residues.

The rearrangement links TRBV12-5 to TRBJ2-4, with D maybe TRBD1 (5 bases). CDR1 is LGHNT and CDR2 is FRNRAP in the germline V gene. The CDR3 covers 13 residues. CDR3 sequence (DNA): TGTGCCAGTTGTTTTGGGGCCTACAATGAGCAGTACTTC. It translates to CASCFGAYNEQYF.

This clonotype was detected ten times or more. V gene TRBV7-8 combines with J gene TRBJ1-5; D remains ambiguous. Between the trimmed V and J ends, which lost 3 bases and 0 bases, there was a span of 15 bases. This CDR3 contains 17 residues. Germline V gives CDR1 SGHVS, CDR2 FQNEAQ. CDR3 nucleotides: TGTGCCAGCAGCTTCTCGCCGGGTTCCCCTAGCAATCAGCCCCAGCATTTT. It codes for CASSFSPGSPSNQPQHF.

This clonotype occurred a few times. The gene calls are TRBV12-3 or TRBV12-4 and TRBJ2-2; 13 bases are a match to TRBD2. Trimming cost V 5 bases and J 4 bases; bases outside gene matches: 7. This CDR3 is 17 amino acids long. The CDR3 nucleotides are TGTGCCAGCAGTCCAACCCGGACTAGCGGGAGCACCGGGGAGCTGTTTTTT. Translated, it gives CASSPTRTSGSTGELFF.

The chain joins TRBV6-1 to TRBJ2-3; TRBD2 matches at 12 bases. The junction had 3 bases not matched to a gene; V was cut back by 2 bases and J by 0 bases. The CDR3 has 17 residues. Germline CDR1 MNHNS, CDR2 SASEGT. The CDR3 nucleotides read TGTGCCAGCAGTGAACTAGCGGGAGGGCCTAGCACAGATACGCAGTATTTT. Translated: CASSELAGGPSTDTQYF.

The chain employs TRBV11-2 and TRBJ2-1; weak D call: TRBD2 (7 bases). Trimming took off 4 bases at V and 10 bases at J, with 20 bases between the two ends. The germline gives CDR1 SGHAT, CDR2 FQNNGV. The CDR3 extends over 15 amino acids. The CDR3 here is CASSSVWGGSYEQFF. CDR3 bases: TGTGCCAGCAGCTCCGTGTGGGGGGGCTCCTACGAGCAGTTCTTC.

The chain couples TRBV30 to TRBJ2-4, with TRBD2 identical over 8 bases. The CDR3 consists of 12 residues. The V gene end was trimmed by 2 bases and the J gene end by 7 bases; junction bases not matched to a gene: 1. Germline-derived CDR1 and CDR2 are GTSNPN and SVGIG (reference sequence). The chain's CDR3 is CAWSTGGNIQYF. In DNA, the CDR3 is TGTGCCTGGAGTACGGGGGGGAACATTCAGTACTTC.

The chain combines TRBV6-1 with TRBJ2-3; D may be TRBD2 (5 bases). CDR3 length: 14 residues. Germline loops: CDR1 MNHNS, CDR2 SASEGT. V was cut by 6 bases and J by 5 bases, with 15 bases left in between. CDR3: CASRPFGEGDTQYF. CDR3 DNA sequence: TGTGCCAGCAGGCCCTTTGGCGAGGGAGATACGCAGTATTTT.

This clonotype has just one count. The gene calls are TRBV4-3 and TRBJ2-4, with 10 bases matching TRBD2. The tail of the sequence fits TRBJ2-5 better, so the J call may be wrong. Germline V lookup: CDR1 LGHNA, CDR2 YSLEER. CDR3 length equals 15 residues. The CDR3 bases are TGCGCCAGCAGCCTTATTAGCGGGAGGATCGAGACCCAGTACTTC. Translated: CASSLISGRIETQYF.

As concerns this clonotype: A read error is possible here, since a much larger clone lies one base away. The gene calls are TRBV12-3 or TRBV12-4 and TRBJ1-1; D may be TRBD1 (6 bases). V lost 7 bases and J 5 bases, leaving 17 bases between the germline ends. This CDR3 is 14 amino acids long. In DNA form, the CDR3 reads TGTGCCAGCACATTGGGAGGGGGGGGGACTGAAGCTTTCTTT. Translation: CASTLGGGGTEAFF.

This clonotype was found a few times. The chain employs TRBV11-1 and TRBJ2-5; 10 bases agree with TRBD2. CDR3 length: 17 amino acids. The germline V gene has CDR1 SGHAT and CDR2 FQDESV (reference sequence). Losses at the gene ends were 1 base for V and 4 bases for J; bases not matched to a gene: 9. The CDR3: CASSLVPSGSSGETQYF. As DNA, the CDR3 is TGTGCCAGCAGCTTAGTTCCTAGCGGGAGTTCGGGAGAGACCCAGTACTTC.

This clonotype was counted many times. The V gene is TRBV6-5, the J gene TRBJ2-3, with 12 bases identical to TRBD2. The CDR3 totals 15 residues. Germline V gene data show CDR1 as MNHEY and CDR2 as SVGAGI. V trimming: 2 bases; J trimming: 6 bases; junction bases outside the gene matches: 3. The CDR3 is CASSYTSGGSDTQYF. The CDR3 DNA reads TGTGCCAGCAGTTACACTAGCGGGGGGTCGGATACGCAGTATTTT.

CDR3 region: CASSYGRDEQYF. DNA of the CDR3: TGTGCCAGCAGCTACGGTAGAGACGAGCAGTACTTC. The V and J genes are TRBV7-4 and TRBJ2-5; D remains unclear. The end of the DNA aligns better with TRBJ2-7, so the J call may be wrong. The CDR3 runs to 12 residues. Germline V gene lookup returns CDR1 SGHVT and CDR2 SQSDAQ.